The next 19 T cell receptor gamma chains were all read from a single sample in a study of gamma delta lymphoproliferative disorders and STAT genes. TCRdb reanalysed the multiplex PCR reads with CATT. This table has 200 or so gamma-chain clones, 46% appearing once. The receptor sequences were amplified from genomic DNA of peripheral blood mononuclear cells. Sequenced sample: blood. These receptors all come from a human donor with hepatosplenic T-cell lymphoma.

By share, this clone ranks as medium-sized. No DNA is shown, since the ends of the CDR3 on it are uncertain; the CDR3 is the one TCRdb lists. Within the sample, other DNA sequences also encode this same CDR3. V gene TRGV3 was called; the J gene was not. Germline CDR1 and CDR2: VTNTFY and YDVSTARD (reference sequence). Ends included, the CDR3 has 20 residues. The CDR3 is CATWDTTRSIRNSLAVEQHF.

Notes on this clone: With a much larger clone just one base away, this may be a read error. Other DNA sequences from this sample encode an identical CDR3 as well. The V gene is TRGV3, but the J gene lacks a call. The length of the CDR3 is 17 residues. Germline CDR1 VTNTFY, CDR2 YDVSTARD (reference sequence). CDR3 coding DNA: TGTGCCACCTGGGACAGGCTCTACCGAAAGAATTATTATAAGAAACTTTTT. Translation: CATWDRLYRKNYYKKLF.

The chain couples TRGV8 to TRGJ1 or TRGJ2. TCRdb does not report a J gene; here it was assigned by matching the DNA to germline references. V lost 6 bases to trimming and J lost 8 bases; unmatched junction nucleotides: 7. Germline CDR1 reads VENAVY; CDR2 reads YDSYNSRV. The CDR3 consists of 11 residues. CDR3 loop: CATWPPNKKLF. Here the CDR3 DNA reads TGTGCCACCTGGCCCCCCAATAAGAAACTCTTT.

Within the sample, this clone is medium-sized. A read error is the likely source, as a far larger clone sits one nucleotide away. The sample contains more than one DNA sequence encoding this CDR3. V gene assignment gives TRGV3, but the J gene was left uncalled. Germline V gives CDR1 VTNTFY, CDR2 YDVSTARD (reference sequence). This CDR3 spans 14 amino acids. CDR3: CATWDRLHYYKKLF. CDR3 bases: TGTGCCACCTGGGACAGGTTGCATTATTATAAGAAACTCTTC.

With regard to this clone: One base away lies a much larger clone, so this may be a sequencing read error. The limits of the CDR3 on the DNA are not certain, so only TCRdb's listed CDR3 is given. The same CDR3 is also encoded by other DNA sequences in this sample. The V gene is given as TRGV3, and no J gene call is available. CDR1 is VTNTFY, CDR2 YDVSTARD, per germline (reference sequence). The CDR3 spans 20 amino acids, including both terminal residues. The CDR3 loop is CATWDTTRSIRNSLAVEQHF.

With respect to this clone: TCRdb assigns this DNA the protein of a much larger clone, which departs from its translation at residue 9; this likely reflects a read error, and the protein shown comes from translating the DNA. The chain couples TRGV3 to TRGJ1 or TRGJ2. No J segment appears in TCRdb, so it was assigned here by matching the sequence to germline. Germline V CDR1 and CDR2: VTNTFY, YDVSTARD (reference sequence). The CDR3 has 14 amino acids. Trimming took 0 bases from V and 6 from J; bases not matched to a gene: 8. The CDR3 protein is CATWDRLHCYKKLF. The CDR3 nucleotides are TGTGCCACCTGGGACAGGTTGCATTGTTATAAGAAACTCTTT.

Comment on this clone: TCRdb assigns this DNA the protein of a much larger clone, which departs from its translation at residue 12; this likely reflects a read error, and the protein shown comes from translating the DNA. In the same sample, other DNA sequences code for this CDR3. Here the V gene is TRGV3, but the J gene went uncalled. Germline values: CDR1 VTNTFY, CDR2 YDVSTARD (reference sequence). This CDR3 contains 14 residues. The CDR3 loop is CATWDRLHYYKNLF. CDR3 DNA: TGTGCCACCTGGGACAGGTTGCATTATTATAAGAATCTCTTT.

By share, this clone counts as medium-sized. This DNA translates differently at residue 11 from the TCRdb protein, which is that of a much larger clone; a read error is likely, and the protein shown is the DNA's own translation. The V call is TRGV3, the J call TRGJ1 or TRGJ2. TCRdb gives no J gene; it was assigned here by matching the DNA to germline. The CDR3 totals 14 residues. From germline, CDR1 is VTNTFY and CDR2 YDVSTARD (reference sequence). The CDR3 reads CATWDRLHYYRKLF. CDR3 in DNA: TGTGCCACCTGGGACAGGTTGCATTATTATAGGAAACTCTTT.

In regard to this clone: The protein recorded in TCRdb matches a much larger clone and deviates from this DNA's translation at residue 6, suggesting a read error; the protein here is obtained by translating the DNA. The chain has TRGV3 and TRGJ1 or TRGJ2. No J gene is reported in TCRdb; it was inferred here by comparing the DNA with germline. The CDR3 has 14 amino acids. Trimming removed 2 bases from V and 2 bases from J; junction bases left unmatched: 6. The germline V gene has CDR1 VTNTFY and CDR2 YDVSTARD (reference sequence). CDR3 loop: CATWDMLHYYKKLF. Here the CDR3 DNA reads TGTGCCACCTGGGACATGTTGCATTATTATAAGAAACTCTTT.

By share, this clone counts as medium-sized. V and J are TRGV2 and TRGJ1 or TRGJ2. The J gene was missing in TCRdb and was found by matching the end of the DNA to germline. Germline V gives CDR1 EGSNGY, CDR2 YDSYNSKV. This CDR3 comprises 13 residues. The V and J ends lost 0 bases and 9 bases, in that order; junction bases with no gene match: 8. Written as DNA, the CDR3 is TGTGCCACCTGGGACGGGCGTAACGGTAAGAAACTCTTT. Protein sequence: CATWDGRNGKKLF.

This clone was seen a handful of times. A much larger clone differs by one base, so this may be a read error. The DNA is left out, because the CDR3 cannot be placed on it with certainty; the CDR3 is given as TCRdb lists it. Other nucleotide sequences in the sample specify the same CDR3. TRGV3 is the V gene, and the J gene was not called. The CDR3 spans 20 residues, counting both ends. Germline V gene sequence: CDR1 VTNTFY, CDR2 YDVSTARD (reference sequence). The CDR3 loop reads CATWDTTRSIRNSLAVEQHF.

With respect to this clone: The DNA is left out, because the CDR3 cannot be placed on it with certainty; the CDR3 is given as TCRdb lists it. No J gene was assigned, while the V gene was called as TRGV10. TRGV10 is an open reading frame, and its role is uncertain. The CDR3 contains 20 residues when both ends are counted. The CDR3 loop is CAAWESPFIIRNSLAVEQHF.

The CDR3 DNA follows: TGTGCCACCTGGGATCGGCCGTTTTACTATAAGAAACTCTTT. Protein: CATWDRPFYYKKLF. V gene TRGV8 combines with J gene TRGJ1 or TRGJ2. The J gene, not given by TCRdb, was assigned here from a germline match of the nucleotide sequence. J lost 7 bases, V lost 3 bases, and 12 bases had no gene match. CDR3 length: 14 residues. Germline-derived CDR1 and CDR2 are VENAVY and YDSYNSRV.

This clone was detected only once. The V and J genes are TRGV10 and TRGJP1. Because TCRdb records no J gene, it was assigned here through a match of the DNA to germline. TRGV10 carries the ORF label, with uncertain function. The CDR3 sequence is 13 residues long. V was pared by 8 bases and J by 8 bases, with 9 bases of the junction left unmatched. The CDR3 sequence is CAAWDFWGWFKIF. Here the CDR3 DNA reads TGTGCTGCGTGGGATTTTTGGGGTTGGTTCAAGATATTT.

The CDR3, as DNA: TGTGCCACCTGGGCCTATTATTATAAGAAACTCTTT. As protein: CATWAYYYKKLF. J is TRGJ1 or TRGJ2 and V is TRGV5. The J gene, absent from TCRdb, was called here by matching the DNA to germline. Losses at the gene ends were 5 bases for V and 2 bases for J; bases not matched to a gene: 3. The CDR3 length is 12 residues. The germline CDR1 and CDR2 sequences are VINAFY and YDVSNSKD.

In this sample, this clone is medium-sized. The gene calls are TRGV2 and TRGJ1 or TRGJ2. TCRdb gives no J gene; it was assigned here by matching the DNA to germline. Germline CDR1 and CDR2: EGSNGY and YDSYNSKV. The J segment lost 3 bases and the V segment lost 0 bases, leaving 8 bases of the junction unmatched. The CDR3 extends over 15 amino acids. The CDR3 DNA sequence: TGTGCCACCTGGGACGGGCTCAGATTTTATTATAAGAAACTCTTT. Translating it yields CATWDGLRFYYKKLF.

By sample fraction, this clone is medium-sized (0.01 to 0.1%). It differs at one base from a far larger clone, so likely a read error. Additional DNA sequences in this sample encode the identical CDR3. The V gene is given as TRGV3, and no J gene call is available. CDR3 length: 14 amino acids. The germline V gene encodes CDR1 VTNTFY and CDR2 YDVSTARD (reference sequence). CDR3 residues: CATWDRLHYYKKLF. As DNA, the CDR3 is TGTGCCACCTGGGACAGGTTGCATTATTATAAGAAGCTCTTT.

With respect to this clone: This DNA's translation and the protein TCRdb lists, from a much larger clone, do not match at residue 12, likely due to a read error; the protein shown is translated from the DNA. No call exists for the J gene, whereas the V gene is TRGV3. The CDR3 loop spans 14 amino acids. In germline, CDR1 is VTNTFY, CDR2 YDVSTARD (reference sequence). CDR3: CATWDRLHYYKTLF. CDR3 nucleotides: TGTGCCACCTGGGACAGGTTGCATTATTATAAGACACTCTTT.

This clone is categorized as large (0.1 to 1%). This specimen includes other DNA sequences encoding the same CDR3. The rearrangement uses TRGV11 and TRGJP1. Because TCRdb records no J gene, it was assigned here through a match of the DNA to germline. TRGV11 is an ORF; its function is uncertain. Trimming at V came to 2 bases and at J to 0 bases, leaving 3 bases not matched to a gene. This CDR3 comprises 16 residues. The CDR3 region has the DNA TGTGCCTGCTGGATTAGGCCATATACCACTGGTTGGTTCAAGATATTT. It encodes CACWIRPYTTGWFKIF.